This T cell receptor beta chain was recorded in a study of T cell clonotyping in hematopoietic cell transplantation. The CDR3 extends over 12 amino acids. V gave up 5 bases and J gave up 5 bases, with 10 bases separating them. CDR1 and CDR2 from the germline V gene are GTSNPN and SVGIG (reference sequence). Remarks on this clone: The antigen remains unidentified.

Study results and caveats: CD4 and CD8 repertoire contributions could not be separated without sorting. Higher Inverse Simpson Index values in graft donor and pretransplant recipient predicted broader posttransplant TCR diversity. Recipient TCR diversity dropped after transplant; expanded clonotypes rose from day 30 to 180.

The method was immunoSEQ multiplex PCR; TCRdb's version includes in-frame clones alone and lacks a portion of them. The table has around 7,400 clones, about 96% seen once. The origin of this receptor is a male patient between 35 and 55 years old who had an allogeneic stem cell transplant from a related donor, so the T cells may come from the graft donor. Some clones in this sample may be carry-over from other donors' samples. This sample comprised PBMCs, obtained 30 days after allogeneic stem cell transplant. The chain employs TRBV30 and TRBJ1-3, with a possible D match to TRBD1 (6 bases). The CDR3 here is CAWLGDRNTIYF. The CDR3 nucleotides are TGTGCCTGGCTCGGGGACAGAAACACCATATATTTT.